These T cell receptor beta chains were read from a single sample in a study of follicular helper T cells after annual influenza vaccination. Data came from immunoSEQ multiplex PCR; TCRdb stores just in-frame clones and leaves some out. The table lists 27,000 or so clones, 70% to 90% of them singletons, with approximately 1.1% in the top ten. This specimen was CXCR5+ CD38- circulating T follicular helper cells from blood, taken on the day of influenza vaccination. Receptors were obtained from an adult who received the influenza vaccine. Both conserved end residues are part of each CDR3. A D gene is named only where the DNA matches it firmly. Expanded clones are given a class, and other clones once, few, many or no size at all.

v_gene: TRBV19
j_gene: TRBJ1-1
d_gene: .
abundance: few
CDR3aa: CASSMGQGRRNTEAFF
CDR3nt: TGTGCCAGTTCGATGGGGCAGGGAAGGAGGAACACTGAAGCTTTCTTT

v_gene: TRBV19
j_gene: TRBJ1-5
d_gene: .
abundance: .
CDR3aa: CASKPGGGEPQHF
CDR3nt: TGTGCCAGTAAACCTGGTGGAGGCGAGCCCCAGCATTTT

v_gene: TRBV2
j_gene: TRBJ2-5
d_gene: TRBD1
abundance: .
CDR3aa: CASSEGQPGETQYF
CDR3nt: TGTGCCAGCAGCGAGGGACAGCCGGGAGAGACCCAGTACTTC

v_gene: TRBV10-3
j_gene: TRBJ2-1
d_gene: TRBD2
abundance: once
CDR3aa: CAYSAASGVNNEQFF
CDR3nt: TGTGCTTACTCGGCGGCTAGCGGGGTTAACAATGAGCAGTTCTTC

v_gene: TRBV6-5
j_gene: TRBJ2-4
d_gene: TRBD2
abundance: .
CDR3aa: CASSSSSGEYIQYF
CDR3nt: TGTGCCAGCAGTTCTTCTAGCGGGGAATACATTCAGTACTTC

v_gene: TRBV30
j_gene: TRBJ2-3
d_gene: TRBD2
abundance: few
CDR3aa: CAWRTSGGDTQYF
CDR3nt: TGTGCCTGGAGGACTAGCGGGGGTGATACGCAGTATTTT

v_gene: TRBV6-1
j_gene: TRBJ1-1
d_gene: .
abundance: .
CDR3aa: CASSEDPGGETEAFF
CDR3nt: TGTGCCAGCAGTGAGGACCCCGGCGGGGAAACTGAAGCTTTCTTT

v_gene: TRBV29-1
j_gene: TRBJ2-1
d_gene: .
abundance: .
CDR3aa: CSVSVNNEQFF
CDR3nt: TGCAGCGTTTCAGTCAATAATGAGCAGTTCTTC

v_gene: TRBV6-1
j_gene: TRBJ1-1
d_gene: .
abundance: .
CDR3aa: CASSDKANTEAFF
CDR3nt: TGTGCCAGCAGCGACAAAGCGAACACTGAAGCTTTCTTT

v_gene: TRBV19
j_gene: TRBJ1-5
d_gene: .
abundance: .
CDR3aa: CASSGGHRVGNQPQHF
CDR3nt: TGTGCCAGTAGTGGAGGACACAGGGTGGGAAATCAGCCCCAGCATTTT

v_gene: TRBV6-6
j_gene: TRBJ1-1
d_gene: TRBD1
abundance: .
CDR3aa: CASSTWTGDTEAFF
CDR3nt: TGTGCCAGCAGTACTTGGACAGGGGACACTGAAGCTTTCTTT

v_gene: TRBV6-1
j_gene: TRBJ1-5
d_gene: TRBD1
abundance: .
CDR3aa: CASRIGTGRWQPQHF
CDR3nt: TGTGCCAGCAGAATTGGGACAGGGAGGTGGCAGCCCCAGCATTTT

v_gene: TRBV9
j_gene: TRBJ1-2
d_gene: .
abundance: .
CDR3aa: CASKKSIGRGDYGYTF
CDR3nt: TGTGCCAGCAAGAAGTCGATAGGGCGGGGGGACTATGGCTACACCTTC

v_gene: TRBV29-1
j_gene: TRBJ2-1
d_gene: TRBD1
abundance: .
CDR3aa: CNLWTGLEQFF
CDR3nt: TGCAACCTGTGGACAGGGCTTGAGCAGTTCTTC

v_gene: TRBV6-1
j_gene: TRBJ2-7
d_gene: TRBD1
abundance: .
CDR3aa: CASRDRGSSYEQYF
CDR3nt: TGTGCCAGCAGGGACAGGGGCAGCTCCTACGAGCAGTACTTC

v_gene: TRBV5-1
j_gene: TRBJ2-5
d_gene: .
abundance: .
CDR3aa: CASSLGLSEKETQYF
CDR3nt: TGCGCCAGCAGCTTGGGTCTGTCCGAGAAAGAGACCCAGTACTTC

v_gene: TRBV2
j_gene: TRBJ2-7
d_gene: .
abundance: .
CDR3aa: CASSADTDPAGYEQYF
CDR3nt: TGTGCCAGCAGTGCCGACACGGATCCGGCGGGTTACGAGCAGTACTTC

v_gene: TRBV7-9
j_gene: TRBJ1-1
d_gene: TRBD1
abundance: .
CDR3aa: CASSMDRVSNTEAFF
CDR3nt: TGTGCCAGCAGCATGGACAGGGTTTCGAACACTGAAGCTTTCTTT

v_gene: TRBV5-1
j_gene: TRBJ1-4
d_gene: .
abundance: .
CDR3aa: CASRPGDAGEKLFF
CDR3nt: TGCGCCAGCAGGCCGGGAGACGCGGGTGAAAAACTGTTTTTT

v_gene: TRBV20-1
j_gene: TRBJ1-2
d_gene: .
abundance: .
CDR3aa: CSAFQGDGYTF
CDR3nt: TGCAGTGCTTTCCAGGGTGATGGCTACACCTTC

v_gene: TRBV6-6
j_gene: TRBJ2-7
d_gene: .
abundance: .
CDR3aa: CASSRDSKEQYF
CDR3nt: TGTGCCAGCAGCCGCGACTCAAAGGAGCAGTACTTC

v_gene: TRBV7-8
j_gene: TRBJ1-2
d_gene: TRBD1
abundance: .
CDR3aa: CASSFGQGLGYTF
CDR3nt: TGTGCCAGCAGCTTCGGACAGGGGCTTGGCTACACCTTC

v_gene: TRBV5-6
j_gene: TRBJ2-7
d_gene: TRBD2
abundance: .
CDR3aa: CASSTGGGTYEQYF
CDR3nt: TGTGCCAGCAGCACCGGCGGGGGGACCTACGAGCAGTACTTC

v_gene: TRBV18
j_gene: TRBJ2-3
d_gene: TRBD2
abundance: once
CDR3aa: CASSPKLAGGNTQYF
CDR3nt: TGTGCCAGCTCACCAAAACTAGCGGGGGGGAATACGCAGTATTTT

v_gene: TRBV27
j_gene: TRBJ2-7
d_gene: .
abundance: .
CDR3aa: CASSQTGYYEQYF
CDR3nt: TGTGCCAGCAGTCAGACGGGATACTACGAGCAGTACTTC

v_gene: TRBV27
j_gene: TRBJ2-2
d_gene: TRBD1
abundance: .
CDR3aa: CASSLGGTGVGELFF
CDR3nt: TGTGCCAGCAGTTTGGGCGGGACAGGGGTCGGGGAGCTGTTTTTT

v_gene: TRBV30
j_gene: TRBJ1-6
d_gene: TRBD1
abundance: .
CDR3aa: CAWSSGGQGASPLHF
CDR3nt: TGTGCCTGGAGCAGCGGGGGACAGGGGGCCTCACCCCTCCACTTT

v_gene: TRBV2
j_gene: TRBJ1-6
d_gene: .
abundance: .
CDR3aa: CASRGGALGDSPLHF
CDR3nt: TGTGCCAGTCGAGGGGGGGCCCTAGGTGATTCACCCCTCCACTTT

v_gene: TRBV18
j_gene: TRBJ1-4
d_gene: .
abundance: .
CDR3aa: CASSPVRRNEKLFF
CDR3nt: TGTGCCAGCTCACCAGTGAGGAGGAATGAAAAACTGTTTTTT

v_gene: TRBV11-1
j_gene: TRBJ2-1
d_gene: TRBD1
abundance: .
CDR3aa: CASSLPGQRYNEQFF
CDR3nt: TGTGCCAGCAGCCTACCGGGACAGCGCTACAATGAGCAGTTCTTC

v_gene: TRBV23-1
j_gene: TRBJ1-4
d_gene: TRBD1
abundance: .
CDR3aa: CASSQSTFGQGAHEKLFF
CDR3nt: TGCGCCAGCAGTCAATCGACCTTTGGACAGGGGGCGCATGAAAAACTGTTTTTT

v_gene: TRBV9
j_gene: TRBJ1-3
d_gene: .
abundance: .
CDR3aa: CASRGASGNTIYF
CDR3nt: TGTGCCAGCAGGGGCGCCTCTGGAAACACCATATATTTT

v_gene: TRBV27
j_gene: TRBJ2-1
d_gene: .
abundance: .
CDR3aa: CASGGPERNEQFF
CDR3nt: TGTGCCAGCGGCGGCCCCGAGCGGAATGAGCAGTTCTTC

v_gene: TRBV6-5
j_gene: TRBJ2-5
d_gene: TRBD2
abundance: .
CDR3aa: CASSFLAGVQTQYF
CDR3nt: TGTGCCAGCAGTTTTCTAGCGGGAGTGCAGACCCAGTACTTC

v_gene: TRBV2
j_gene: TRBJ1-5
d_gene: .
abundance: .
CDR3aa: CASSLHRNQPQHF
CDR3nt: TGTGCCAGCAGCCTCCATAGAAATCAGCCCCAGCATTTT

v_gene: TRBV15
j_gene: TRBJ1-5
d_gene: .
abundance: .
CDR3aa: CATSIGQEGNQPQHF
CDR3nt: TGTGCCACCAGCATTGGGCAGGAGGGCAATCAGCCCCAGCATTTT

v_gene: TRBV6-5
j_gene: TRBJ2-7
d_gene: TRBD1
abundance: .
CDR3aa: CASSVRQGGYEQYF
CDR3nt: TGTGCCAGCAGTGTCCGACAGGGTGGCTACGAGCAGTACTTC

v_gene: TRBV2
j_gene: TRBJ2-1
d_gene: .
abundance: .
CDR3aa: CASSDPLAGPWFF
CDR3nt: TGTGCCAGCAGTGATCCCTTGGCGGGGCCATGGTTCTTC

v_gene: TRBV2
j_gene: TRBJ1-4
d_gene: TRBD1
abundance: .
CDR3aa: CASRYTRGQNEKLFF
CDR3nt: TGTGCCAGCAGATACACGCGGGGACAGAATGAAAAACTGTTTTTT

v_gene: TRBV30
j_gene: TRBJ1-2
d_gene: TRBD1
abundance: .
CDR3aa: CAWGTGANSGGYTF
CDR3nt: TGTGCCTGGGGGACAGGGGCTAATTCAGGGGGCTACACCTTC

v_gene: TRBV5-1
j_gene: TRBJ1-3
d_gene: .
abundance: .
CDR3aa: CASSLEAVGNTIYF
CDR3nt: TGCGCCAGCAGCTTGGAAGCGGTTGGAAACACCATATATTTT

v_gene: TRBV6-1
j_gene: TRBJ1-2
d_gene: .
abundance: .
CDR3aa: CASSVQNNYGYTF
CDR3nt: TGTGCCAGCAGTGTTCAGAATAACTATGGCTACACCTTC

v_gene: TRBV29-1
j_gene: TRBJ2-5
d_gene: .
abundance: .
CDR3aa: CSVDRPRGGQETQYF
CDR3nt: TGCAGCGTTGATCGGCCCAGGGGTGGCCAAGAGACCCAGTACTTC

v_gene: TRBV5-1
j_gene: TRBJ2-2
d_gene: .
abundance: .
CDR3aa: CASSRGAYGAGELFF
CDR3nt: TGCGCCAGCAGCCGGGGGGCCTATGGGGCCGGGGAGCTGTTTTTT

v_gene: TRBV6-1
j_gene: TRBJ1-5
d_gene: TRBD1
abundance: .
CDR3aa: CASSQGAEGPQHF
CDR3nt: TGTGCCAGCAGCCAGGGGGCTGAAGGGCCCCAGCATTTT

v_gene: TRBV28
j_gene: TRBJ2-5
d_gene: .
abundance: .
CDR3aa: CASSLEETQYF
CDR3nt: TGTGCCAGCAGTTTGGAGGAGACCCAGTACTTC

v_gene: TRBV4-2
j_gene: TRBJ2-1
d_gene: TRBD2
abundance: .
CDR3aa: CASSSRTSGSYNEQFF
CDR3nt: TGTGCCAGCAGCTCACGGACTAGCGGGAGCTACAATGAGCAGTTCTTC

v_gene: TRBV6-1
j_gene: TRBJ1-1
d_gene: .
abundance: .
CDR3aa: CASSVQGNTEAFF
CDR3nt: TGTGCCAGCAGTGTACAGGGAAACACTGAAGCTTTCTTT

v_gene: TRBV10-3
j_gene: TRBJ1-1
d_gene: TRBD1
abundance: .
CDR3aa: CAISGGQGMGAFF
CDR3nt: TGTGCCATCTCAGGAGGACAGGGAATGGGAGCTTTCTTT

v_gene: TRBV19
j_gene: TRBJ2-5
d_gene: .
abundance: .
CDR3aa: CASSMEVRETQYF
CDR3nt: TGTGCCAGTAGTATGGAGGTCCGGGAGACCCAGTACTTC

v_gene: TRBV30
j_gene: TRBJ1-3
d_gene: .
abundance: .
CDR3aa: CAWARENTIYF
CDR3nt: TGTGCCTGGGCGAGGGAGAACACCATATATTTT

v_gene: TRBV10-2
j_gene: TRBJ1-2
d_gene: TRBD1
abundance: .
CDR3aa: CASFDRGLGYGYTF
CDR3nt: TGCGCCAGTTTCGACAGGGGTTTAGGCTATGGCTACACCTTC